This T cell receptor (beta chain) was recovered during a study of CD8+ T cells in alopecia areata. Findings and limits, study-wide: The treated group had a single nonresponder, limiting CD8+ expansion-response conclusions.

This clone was observed a handful of times. Its antigen remains unknown. Treatment indicated: oral pan-JAK inhibitor, 5-10 mg twice daily. CDR3 length: 11 amino acids. Germline CDR1 SQVTM, CDR2 ANQGSEA. The V and J ends lost 8 bases and 8 bases, in that order; junction bases with no gene match: 8. Isolated RNA was reverse transcribed into cDNA used as the sequencing template. Clones were read by immunoSEQ multiplex PCR, and TCRdb kept only the in-frame ones, dropping some. The table has tens of thousands of clones, 29% seen once. The material sequenced was CD8+ T cells sorted from blood, taken at week 4, from a patient treated with tofacitinib. The source is a human donor with alopecia areata. The V and J genes are TRBV29-1 and TRBJ1-1, with TRBD1 matching 7 bases. CDR3 residues: CSLRTGKEAFF. The CDR3 bases are TGCAGCTTAAGGACAGGAAAAGAAGCTTTCTTT.